One and the same sample provided the 8 T cell receptor beta chains below, sequenced in a study of shared clonotypes between healthy human individuals. Some clones are missing from TCRdb's copy, which holds only in-frame ones; the method was immunoSEQ multiplex PCR. The data hold around 2.5 million clones, with 93% observed a single time. Sequencing used naive CD4+ T cells from PBMCs. Subset: CD45RA+ positively selected. These receptors were collected from a man younger than 30 in good health. Some clones in this sample may be carry-over from other donors' samples.

This chain joins TRBV15 and TRBJ1-1; D is uncertain. The CDR3 totals 12 residues. V lost 5 bases and J 0 bases, leaving 4 bases between the germline ends. Per germline, CDR1 LNHNV and CDR2 YYDKDF (reference sequence). The CDR3 spells CATSGVNTEAFF. CDR3 in DNA: TGTGCCACCAGCGGAGTGAACACTGAAGCTTTCTTT.

The V and J genes are TRBV29-1 and TRBJ1-4, with 10 positions matching TRBD1. The CDR3 has 14 residues. Germline-derived CDR1 and CDR2 are SQVTM and ANQGSEA. V lost 4 bases, J lost 6 bases, and 5 bases stayed unmatched. CDR3 in DNA: TGCAGCGTTGCTACCGGGACAGGGGATGAAAAACTGTTTTTT. Its translation is CSVATGTGDEKLFF.

The chain carries TRBV4-2 and TRBJ2-7, with D perhaps matching TRBD1 or TRBD2 (5 bases each). Germline CDR1 is LGHNA and CDR2 is YNFKEQ. CDR3 size: 15 residues. The V end lost 3 bases, the J end lost 3 bases, and 15 bases lay between the germline ends. CDR3 amino acids: CASSQGENRGYEQYF. The CDR3 nucleotides read TGTGCCAGCAGCCAGGGGGAAAACCGGGGCTACGAGCAGTACTTC.

The V and J genes are TRBV5-1 and TRBJ2-1; 14 nucleotides match TRBD2. This CDR3 region has 18 residues. The V gene end was trimmed by 0 bases and the J gene end by 15 bases; junction bases not matched to a gene: 17. Germline loops: CDR1 SGHRS, CDR2 YFSETQ. CDR3: CASSLGPNGLAGGSRLFF. As DNA, the CDR3 is TGCGCCAGCAGCTTGGGACCTAACGGACTAGCGGGAGGATCAAGGCTGTTCTTC. Together with reference TRBV5-1 and TRBJ2-1, the CDR3 gives the full variable domain: KAGVTQTPRYLIKTRGQQVTLSCSPISGHRSVSWYQQTPGQGLQFLFEYFSETQRNKGNFPGRFSGRQFSNSRSEMNVSTLELGDSALYLCASSLGPNGLAGGSRLFFGPGTRLTVL.

The rearrangement joins TRBV5-4 to TRBJ2-7; D gene unclear. V was trimmed by 4 bases and J by 2 bases, leaving 13 bases between them. Germline V lookup: CDR1 SGHNT, CDR2 YYREEE (reference sequence). The CDR3 extends over 14 amino acids. CDR3 loop: CASSPEGSAYEQYF. The CDR3 DNA reads as TGTGCCAGCAGCCCCGAAGGCAGCGCCTACGAGCAGTACTTC.

This clone was seen only once. The rearrangement links TRBV18 to TRBJ2-1, with 9 bases aligning to TRBD2. CDR1 is KGHSH and CDR2 is LQKENI in the germline V gene. The CDR3 runs 17 residues. With 3 bases clipped from V and 7 bases from J, the junction kept 13 bases outside the gene matches. CDR3 loop: CASSPYSGLAGWNEQFF. DNA for the CDR3: TGTGCCAGCTCACCCTACTCGGGGCTAGCGGGATGGAATGAGCAGTTCTTC.

This clone was observed a handful of times. The genes are TRBV4-1 and TRBJ1-1, with D perhaps TRBD1 (5 bases). Per germline, CDR1 MGHRA and CDR2 YSYEKL. Trimming removed 4 bases from V and 5 bases from J, with 14 bases in between. The CDR3 totals 14 residues. CDR3: CASSRTQGRTEAFF. As DNA, the CDR3 is TGCGCCAGCAGCCGTACCCAGGGAAGGACTGAAGCTTTCTTT.

The chain couples TRBV27 to TRBJ2-2; 11 nucleotides match TRBD2. J gave up 5 bases and V 6 bases, and 8 bases lay outside the gene matches. Germline CDR1 MNHEY, CDR2 SMNVEV (reference sequence). CDR3 length equals 16 residues. The CDR3, as DNA: TGTGCCAGCAGGGGTTTAGCGGGAGGGCTAACCGGGGAGCTGTTTTTT. This encodes CASRGLAGGLTGELFF.